Following are 30 T cell receptor beta chains from one sample sequenced in a study of shared clonotypes between healthy human individuals. Positive CCR7 selection of CD45RO-negative cells yielded the naive CD8 cells, and terminally differentiated effector memory CD45RA+ cells were excluded. Clones were sequenced by immunoSEQ multiplex PCR, and TCRdb holds only the in-frame ones, with some missing. The sample consists of some 2 million clones, approximately 94% of them appearing once. Source material: naive CD8+ T cells sorted from blood. The source is a man aged 18 to 30 in good health.

This chain connects TRBV15 to TRBJ2-7; 9 bases match TRBD1. With V trimmed by 5 bases and J by 5 bases, 7 bases remained unmatched. Per the germline V gene, CDR1 is LNHNV and CDR2 is YYDKDF (reference sequence). CDR3 size: 14 residues. The CDR3 sequence: CATSVGTGLDEQYF. The CDR3 nucleotides read TGTGCCACCAGCGTGGGGACAGGGCTCGACGAGCAGTACTTC.

A note on this clone: The same CDR3 arises from other DNA sequences in this sample as well. The chain recombines TRBV30 with TRBJ2-3, with a weak D call TRBD2 (5 bases). Trimming cost V 1 base and J 4 bases, with 9 bases left between them. The CDR3 runs to 13 residues. CDR1 is GTSNPN and CDR2 is SVGIG in the germline V gene (reference sequence). The CDR3 coding sequence is TGTGCCTGGAGTGAAGGGAGCGCAGATACGCAGTATTTT. Translating it yields CAWSEGSADTQYF.

This rearrangement joins TRBV5-4 to TRBJ2-7, with D hard to call. CDR1 and CDR2 from the germline V gene are SGHNT and YYREEE (reference sequence). The CDR3 has 13 amino acids. V shed 4 bases and J shed 2 bases, with 10 bases lying between them. CDR3 region: CASSTGPAYEQYF. As DNA, the CDR3 is TGTGCCAGCAGCACCGGGCCTGCCTACGAGCAGTACTTC.

Remarks on this clone: This CDR3 is also generated by other DNA sequences in the sample. The DNA for the CDR3 is TGTGCCTGGAGTGTAGTGAACACTGAAGCTTTCTTT. This encodes CAWSVVNTEAFF. V usage is TRBV30 and J usage is TRBJ1-1, with unresolved D. CDR3 length: 12 residues. CDR1 and CDR2 from the germline V gene are GTSNPN and SVGIG (reference sequence). Deletions cut 0 bases from V and 0 bases from J, with 2 bases between.

This chain connects TRBV5-1 to TRBJ1-3; perhaps TRBD1 as D (6 bases). V was clipped by 4 bases and J by 3 bases, with 14 bases between them. Germline CDR1 SGHRS, CDR2 YFSETQ. The CDR3 is 15 amino acids. The CDR3 reads CASSVDRTLGNTIYF. The CDR3, as DNA: TGCGCCAGCAGCGTAGACAGGACCCTTGGAAACACCATATATTTT.

The V and J genes are TRBV5-4 and TRBJ2-3, with 8 bases fitting TRBD2. Germline values: CDR1 SGHNT, CDR2 YYREEE (reference sequence). V shed 2 bases and J 0 bases; nucleotides not matched to a gene: 8. The CDR3 spans 17 residues. CDR3 in amino acids: CASSLAGARASTDTQYF. The CDR3 coding sequence is TGTGCCAGCAGCTTAGCGGGGGCCCGTGCTAGCACAGATACGCAGTATTTT.

V is TRBV7-6 and J is TRBJ2-1; the D gene is possibly TRBD1 (6 bases). Trimming removed 3 bases at V and 5 bases at J, with 23 bases between. Looked up from germline, CDR1 is SGHVS and CDR2 is FNYEAQ. CDR3 length: 18 amino acids. The CDR3 is CASSFPGAGDPGNNEQFF. The CDR3, as DNA: TGTGCCAGCAGCTTCCCAGGGGCCGGCGACCCAGGGAACAATGAGCAGTTCTTC. Variable domain in full (rest from reference TRBV7-6 and TRBJ2-1): GAGVSQSPRYKVTKRGQDVALRCDPISGHVSLYWYRQALGQGPEFLTYFNYEAQQDKSGLPNDRFSAERPEGSISTLTIQRTEQRDSAMYRCASSFPGAGDPGNNEQFFGPGTRLTVL.

This CDR3 is CASSLIDRGESEKLFF. For the CDR3, the DNA is TGCGCCAGCAGCCTAATCGACAGGGGTGAAAGTGAAAAACTGTTTTTT. The V and J genes are TRBV4-1 and TRBJ1-4; TRBD1 aligns across 8 bases. CDR3 length: 16 amino acids. The germline V gene encodes CDR1 MGHRA and CDR2 YSYEKL. Germline trimming cut 4 bases from V and 7 bases from J; bases unmatched to any gene: 11.

V usage is TRBV7-9 and J usage is TRBJ1-1; 7 bases are a match to TRBD1. The CDR3 runs 12 residues. V was pared by 5 bases and J by 10 bases, with 7 bases of the junction left unmatched. Germline V gene lookup returns CDR1 SEHNR and CDR2 FQNEAQ (reference sequence). The CDR3 spells CASSLGQEPAFF. The CDR3 bases are TGTGCCAGCAGCCTAGGACAGGAACCAGCTTTCTTT.

This chain links TRBV19 with TRBJ2-5, with TRBD2 matching over 11 bases. Germline CDR1 and CDR2: LNHDA and SQIVND (reference sequence). The CDR3 covers 16 residues. The V gene end was trimmed by 4 bases and the J gene end by 3 bases; junction bases not matched to a gene: 7. This CDR3 reads CASSTSMGLAEETQYF. The DNA for the CDR3 is TGTGCCAGTAGTACCTCGATGGGACTAGCGGAAGAGACCCAGTACTTC.

The CDR3 sequence: CASRDRGNTEAFF. In DNA form, the CDR3 reads TGTGCCAGCAGAGACAGGGGTAACACTGAAGCTTTCTTT. This chain links TRBV14 with TRBJ1-1; 8 nucleotides line up with TRBD1. The CDR3 is made up of 13 amino acids. Losses at the gene ends were 6 bases for V and 2 bases for J; bases not matched to a gene: 2. The germline V gene encodes CDR1 SGHDN and CDR2 FVKESK. Combining the CDR3 with reference TRBV14 and TRBJ1-1 gives the whole variable domain EAGVTQFPSHSVIEKGQTVTLRCDPISGHDNLYWYRRVMGKEIKFLLHFVKESKQDESGMPNNRFLAERTGGTYSTLKVQPAELEDSGVYFCASRDRGNTEAFFGQGTRLTVV.

V is TRBV13 and J is TRBJ2-7; D not certain. The CDR3 runs 15 residues. Germline values: CDR1 PRHDT, CDR2 FYEKMQ (reference sequence). The germline V and J ends were trimmed by 0 bases and 0 bases, with 9 bases remaining between them. The CDR3 DNA reads as TGTGCCAGCAGCTTAGGGACGGCCAGCTCCTACGAGCAGTACTTC. Protein: CASSLGTASSYEQYF. The full variable domain, with the rest looked up from reference TRBV13 and TRBJ2-7, is AAGVIQSPRHLIKEKRETATLKCYPIPRHDTVYWYQQGPGQDPQFLISFYEKMQSDKGSIPDRFSAQQFSDYHSELNMSSLELGDSALYFCASSLGTASSYEQYFGPGTRLTVT.

The chain recombines TRBV9 with TRBJ2-3, with 7 bases fitting TRBD2. The CDR3 covers 15 residues. V shed 4 bases and J 6 bases; nucleotides not matched to a gene: 11. Germline V gene sequence: CDR1 SGDLS, CDR2 YYNGEE. In DNA, the CDR3 is TGTGCCAGCAGCCAAAGCGGGAAGTATCCGGATACGCAGTATTTT. Encoded protein: CASSQSGKYPDTQYF.

The chain recombines TRBV6-1 with TRBJ1-2, with 7 positions matching TRBD1. J was trimmed by 3 bases and V by 6 bases; bases with no gene match: 7. The CDR3 runs 14 residues. CDR1 is MNHNS, CDR2 SASEGT, per germline. The CDR3 DNA sequence: TGTGCCAGCAGCGCGACAGGGATCGACTATGGCTACACCTTC. It encodes CASSATGIDYGYTF.

The V and J genes are TRBV5-1 and TRBJ1-5; unclear D gene. The ends were cut back, 0 bases at V and 3 bases at J, with 16 bases in the middle. The CDR3 covers 17 residues. Germline-derived CDR1 and CDR2 are SGHRS and YFSETQ. CDR3 in DNA: TGCGCCAGCAGCTTGGGCCCTCGAGGACCCAACAATCAGCCCCAGCATTTT. As protein: CASSLGPRGPNNQPQHF.

V gene TRBV9 combines with J gene TRBJ1-2; D gene unclear. Germline V gene lookup returns CDR1 SGDLS and CDR2 YYNGEE. Trimming took 0 bases from V and 5 from J, leaving 17 bases between them. The CDR3 runs to 16 residues. CDR3 sequence reads: CASSVEAVPAVYGYTF. For the CDR3, the DNA is TGTGCCAGCAGCGTAGAAGCAGTTCCGGCCGTTTATGGCTACACCTTC.

This chain uses TRBV30 with TRBJ1-1; D unclear. V dropped 3 bases and J dropped 2 bases, with 13 bases sitting between them. The germline V gene encodes CDR1 GTSNPN and CDR2 SVGIG (reference sequence). This CDR3 contains 14 residues. CDR3 coding DNA: TGTGCCTGGAGCCTCGGTCGTACTAACACTGAAGCTTTCTTT. Its protein product is CAWSLGRTNTEAFF.

This clone was observed once. The chain recombines TRBV19 with TRBJ2-7, with 8 nucleotides matching TRBD2. The CDR3 extends over 14 amino acids. Trimming cost V 5 bases and J 2 bases; bases outside gene matches: 5. Germline V gene sequence: CDR1 LNHDA, CDR2 SQIVND (reference sequence). CDR3 bases: TGTGCCAGTAGTCCATCTAGCGGGCCCTACGAGCAGTACTTC. Amino acid sequence: CASSPSSGPYEQYF.

The chain uses TRBV7-8 and TRBJ2-7; 10 bases align to TRBD2. The CDR3 covers 16 residues. Germline CDR1 reads SGHVS; CDR2 reads FQNEAQ. The trim removed 2 bases at V and 0 bases at J, leaving 4 bases unmatched. Here the CDR3 DNA reads TGTGCCAGCAGCTTACTACTAGCGGGGAGCTCCTACGAGCAGTACTTC. Amino acids: CASSLLLAGSSYEQYF.

The gene calls are TRBV11-2 and TRBJ2-7, with D perhaps matching TRBD2 (5 bases). The ends were cut back, 1 base at V and 0 bases at J, with 10 bases in the middle. The CDR3 totals 15 residues. Per the germline V gene, CDR1 is SGHAT and CDR2 is FQNNGV. The DNA for the CDR3 is TGTGCCAGCAGCTTAGGGGGTCGGGGCTCCTACGAGCAGTACTTC. This gives the protein CASSLGGRGSYEQYF.

The chain couples TRBV6-6 to TRBJ2-7, with 7 positions matching TRBD2. The CDR3 contains 15 residues. V shed 2 bases and J 3 bases; nucleotides not matched to a gene: 7. The germline CDR1 and CDR2 sequences are MNHNY and SVGAGI (reference sequence). CDR3 nucleotides: TGTGCCAGCAGTTACGAGGGAGGGGCAGGCTACGAGCAGTACTTC. This encodes CASSYEGGAGYEQYF.

J is TRBJ2-7 and V is TRBV27; 8 bases match TRBD1. From germline, CDR1 is MNHEY and CDR2 SMNVEV (reference sequence). After removal of 4 bases from V and 4 bases from J, the junction contained 9 bases not matched to a gene. CDR3 length: 15 residues. The CDR3 DNA reads TGTGCCAGCAGTTCCGAGACAGGGGAGTGGTACGAGCAGTACTTC. As protein: CASSSETGEWYEQYF.

Here the CDR3 reads CASSIVPETGTGLSGNTIYF. DNA for the CDR3: TGTGCCAGTAGTATAGTACCTGAAACCGGGACGGGCCTCTCTGGAAACACCATATATTTT. The V call is TRBV19, the J call TRBJ1-3; tentative D call: TRBD1 (5 bases). The CDR3 has 20 residues. The germline gives CDR1 LNHDA, CDR2 SQIVND (reference sequence). The V gene lost 1 base and the J gene lost 0 bases, with 22 bases spanning the gap.

The genes are TRBV27 and TRBJ1-4; TRBD1 matches 7 bases. The CDR3 totals 15 residues. The V and J ends lost 5 bases and 2 bases, in that order; junction bases with no gene match: 5. Per germline, CDR1 MNHEY and CDR2 SMNVEV (reference sequence). The CDR3 region is CASSPQGSTNEKLFF. Here the CDR3 DNA reads TGTGCCAGCAGTCCACAGGGGTCCACTAATGAAAAACTGTTTTTT. The complete variable domain, with remaining parts taken from reference TRBV27 and TRBJ1-4, reads EAQVTQNPRYLITVTGKKLTVTCSQNMNHEYMSWYRQDPGLGLRQIYYSMNVEVTDKGDVPEGYKVSRKEKRNFPLILESPSPNQTSLYFCASSPQGSTNEKLFFGSGTQLSVL.

A remark on this clone: An end of the junction differs from the germline gene, which may be a read error. The chain carries TRBV7-7 and TRBJ2-5, with 12 bases identical to TRBD2. CDR3 length equals 17 residues. Germline V CDR1 and CDR2: SSHAT, FNYEAQ (reference sequence). The CDR3 spells CASSPELAGGPRETQYF. DNA of the CDR3: TGTGCTAGCAGCCCCGAGCTAGCGGGAGGGCCTCGGGAGACCCAGTACTTC.

The rearrangement links TRBV19 to TRBJ2-2, with D tentatively TRBD2 (5 bases). Germline V gene lookup returns CDR1 LNHDA and CDR2 SQIVND (reference sequence). This CDR3 is 15 amino acids long. V was cut by 2 bases and J by 4 bases, with 11 bases left in between. In nucleotides, the CDR3 is TGTGCCAGTAGTATACTAGCCGTTGGCACCGGGGAGCTGTTTTTT. It yields the protein CASSILAVGTGELFF. Full variable domain (outside the CDR3, taken from reference TRBV19 and TRBJ2-2): DGGITQSPKYLFRKEGQNVTLSCEQNLNHDAMYWYRQDPGQGLRLIYYSQIVNDFQKGDIAEGYSVSREKKESFPLTVTSAQKNPTAFYLCASSILAVGTGELFFGEGSRLTVL.

The chain recombines TRBV7-2 with TRBJ2-7; TRBD2 might be the D (5 bases). Germline V lookup: CDR1 SGHTA, CDR2 FQGNSA. With 1 base removed from V and 2 bases from J, the gap between germline ends came to 9 bases. CDR3 length equals 14 residues. The DNA of the CDR3 is TGTGCCAGCAGCTTAGGCGGGTTCACCTACGAGCAGTACTTC. Encoded protein: CASSLGGFTYEQYF.

The rearrangement joins TRBV6-5 to TRBJ1-1, with D tentatively TRBD1 (6 bases). The CDR3 is 12 amino acids. The V end lost 2 bases, the J end lost 11 bases, and 12 bases lay between the germline ends. Germline V gene sequence: CDR1 MNHEY, CDR2 SVGAGI. CDR3 sequence reads: CASSYKGGRAFF. CDR3 DNA sequence: TGTGCCAGCAGTTACAAGGGGGGCAGGGCTTTCTTT.

The rearrangement joins TRBV13 to TRBJ2-5; D uncertain. Germline CDR1 and CDR2: PRHDT and FYEKMQ (reference sequence). Trimming removed 2 bases at V and 2 bases at J, with 6 bases between. There are 13 residues in the CDR3. This CDR3 is CASSLTVQETQYF. CDR3 DNA sequence: TGTGCCAGCAGCTTAACCGTTCAAGAGACCCAGTACTTC.

The CDR3: CASSGQTGVGEKLFF. The CDR3 bases are TGTGCCAGCAGCGGCCAAACGGGGGTAGGGGAAAAACTGTTTTTT. This chain connects TRBV2 to TRBJ1-4; D may be TRBD1 (5 bases). The CDR3 is 15 residues long. V was trimmed by 6 bases and J by 8 bases, leaving 19 bases between them. CDR1 and CDR2 from the germline V gene are SNHLY and FYNNEI.